The 27 T cell receptor beta chains given below trace back to one sample, sequenced in a study of T-cell reconstitution after alpha-beta-depleted transplantation in children. During its preparation, the TCRbeta library received unique molecular identifiers. TCRdb analysed the PCR reads with MiXCR anew, one entry per CDR3 protein. The table records some 830,000 distinct CDR3 sequences, 15% to 20% of them present only once. The sample consisted of PBMCs, mostly from graft donor cells, taken 360 days after TCRalphabeta/CD19-depleted stem cell transplant. The receptors come from a male patient younger than 18 who had a stem cell transplant for acute lymphoblastic leukemia, so the T cells may come from the graft donor.

The chain joins TRBV5-1 to TRBJ1-1; D is ambiguous. The CDR3 length is 15 residues. CDR1 is SGHRS, CDR2 YFSETQ, per germline. V shed 4 bases and J shed 2 bases, with 15 bases lying between them. The CDR3 loop reads CASSTSPEGNTEAFF. CDR3 sequence (DNA): TGCGCCAGCAGCACCAGCCCGGAGGGAAACACTGAAGCTTTCTTT.

This chain links TRBV5-1 with TRBJ2-3; weak D call: TRBD1 (5 bases). CDR1 and CDR2 from the germline V gene are SGHRS and YFSETQ. The CDR3 runs 16 residues. Trimming took 1 base from V and 0 from J, leaving 12 bases between them. CDR3 residues: CASSLLRDRSTDTQYF. CDR3 bases: TGCGCCAGCAGCTTGCTCAGGGATAGGAGCACAGATACGCAGTATTTT.

This clonotype was found once. The chain has TRBV4-2 and TRBJ2-7, with a tentative D call TRBD2 (5 bases). The CDR3 sequence is 15 residues long. The germline V gene has CDR1 LGHNA and CDR2 YNFKEQ. Trimming took 1 base from V and 2 from J, leaving 12 bases between them. The CDR3 DNA reads as TGTGCCAGCAGCCAAGCCAGCGGAACTACCTACGAGCAGTACTTC. It encodes CASSQASGTTYEQYF.

The chain couples TRBV6-1 to TRBJ1-1, with D possibly TRBD1 on 5 matching bases. The V end was cut by 2 bases, the J end by 1 base, with 14 bases between. From germline, CDR1 is MNHNS and CDR2 SASEGT. CDR3 length: 16 amino acids. The CDR3 loop is CASSEMGGVGNTEAFF. The DNA for the CDR3 is TGTGCCAGCAGTGAAATGGGGGGGGTAGGGAACACTGAAGCTTTCTTT.

This clonotype has just a few counts. The chain couples TRBV5-1 to TRBJ2-3, with TRBD2 matching 7 bases. Germline lookup yields CDR1 SGHRS and CDR2 YFSETQ. After removal of 1 base from V and 4 bases from J, the junction contained 9 bases not matched to a gene. This CDR3 is built from 16 residues. The DNA of the CDR3 is TGCGCCAGCAGCTTGCTGGCGGGAGTTTTTTCAGATACGCAGTATTTT. This codes for CASSLLAGVFSDTQYF.

The chain uses TRBV5-6 and TRBJ2-7; D gene uncertain. V was shortened by 5 bases and J by 3 bases, with 12 bases between the two germline ends. Germline-derived CDR1 and CDR2 are SGHDT and YYEEEE. This CDR3 has 13 amino acids. Written as DNA, the CDR3 is TGTGCCAGCAGACACGGCCCCCTCTACGAGCAGTACTTC. The encoded protein is CASRHGPLYEQYF.

V usage is TRBV7-3 and J usage is TRBJ2-5, with D unclear. Looked up from germline, CDR1 is SGHTA and CDR2 is FQGTGA. V lost 0 bases and J 0 bases, leaving 8 bases between the germline ends. The CDR3 runs to 15 residues. The CDR3 protein is CASSLTSVHQETQYF. In nucleotides, the CDR3 is TGTGCCAGCAGCTTAACGTCAGTACACCAAGAGACCCAGTACTTC.

This clonotype appeared a few times. The chain carries TRBV7-2 and TRBJ1-2; 9 bases line up with TRBD1. The V gene end was trimmed by 2 bases and the J gene end by 4 bases; junction bases not matched to a gene: 8. Germline-derived CDR1 and CDR2 are SGHTA and FQGNSA. This CDR3 comprises 16 residues. The CDR3 reads CASSLIAGTGFYGYTF. The CDR3, as DNA: TGTGCCAGCAGCTTAATTGCCGGGACAGGGTTCTATGGCTACACCTTC.

The sample holds many counts of this clonotype. The chain couples TRBV10-3 to TRBJ2-7; D remains unclear. Germline loops: CDR1 ENHRY, CDR2 SYGVKD. The CDR3 runs 11 residues. Trimming removed 3 bases from V and 3 bases from J, with 3 bases in between. The CDR3 reads CAISDFYEQYF. In DNA form, the CDR3 reads TGTGCCATCAGTGACTTCTACGAGCAGTACTTC.

This clonotype was seen a few times. This rearrangement joins TRBV11-1 to TRBJ2-5, with 9 nucleotides matching TRBD2. This CDR3 is 15 amino acids long. Losses at the gene ends were 5 bases for V and 5 bases for J; bases not matched to a gene: 9. Germline V gene sequence: CDR1 SGHAT, CDR2 FQDESV (reference sequence). Here the CDR3 DNA reads TGTGCCAGCAGCGACTGGCGGGAGGGTTTGGAGACCCAGTACTTC. Protein sequence: CASSDWREGLETQYF.

The genes are TRBV9 and TRBJ2-7; possible D gene TRBD2, 5 bases. Trimming shortened V by 3 bases and J by 2 bases, and 18 bases separated the two germline ends. The CDR3 has 16 residues. CDR1 and CDR2 from the germline V gene are SGDLS and YYNGEE. CDR3 region: CASSAESGAATYEQYF. CDR3 in DNA: TGTGCCAGCAGCGCTGAGAGCGGTGCGGCGACCTACGAGCAGTACTTC.

The table lists this clonotype with a few counts. The rearrangement uses TRBV6-5 and TRBJ2-7, with 7 nucleotides matching TRBD1. There are 13 residues in the CDR3. V lost 2 bases and J lost 5; bases outside the gene matches: 3. Germline V gene sequence: CDR1 MNHEY, CDR2 SVGAGI. In nucleotides, the CDR3 is TGTGCCAGCAGTTACGGACAGGTTGACGAGCAGTACTTC. Translated, it gives CASSYGQVDEQYF.

The chain uses TRBV6-1 and TRBJ2-1; D might be TRBD1 or TRBD2, each matching 5 bases. From germline, CDR1 is MNHNS and CDR2 SASEGT. Trimming stripped 10 bases from V and 4 bases from J, with 14 bases between. This CDR3 region has 13 residues. The CDR3 DNA follows: TGTGCCACCTGGGACGGGGTATACAATGAGCAGTTCTTC. Amino acids: CATWDGVYNEQFF.

This clonotype was seen only a few times. The gene calls are TRBV9 and TRBJ1-5, with a possible D match to TRBD1 (6 bases). Trimming took off 1 base at V and 1 base at J, with 12 bases between the two ends. CDR1 is SGDLS and CDR2 is YYNGEE in the germline V gene. This CDR3 contains 16 residues. The CDR3 reads CASSVSGDGSNQPQHF. The CDR3 region has the DNA TGTGCCAGCAGCGTATCAGGGGATGGAAGCAATCAGCCCCAGCATTTT.

This chain links TRBV6-5 with TRBJ1-1; D gene uncertain. CDR3 size: 16 residues. Germline V lookup: CDR1 MNHEY, CDR2 SVGAGI. The V and J ends lost 0 bases and 0 bases respectively, with 11 bases between them. Written as DNA, the CDR3 is TGTGCCAGCAGTTACTCGAGGCAGCTTCTGAACACTGAAGCTTTCTTT. This sequence encodes CASSYSRQLLNTEAFF.

The sample holds a few counts of this clonotype. V and J are TRBV3-1 and TRBJ1-1, with 7 nucleotides matching TRBD1. V gave up 2 bases and J gave up 7 bases; unmatched junction bases: 1. CDR3 size: 12 residues. Germline values: CDR1 LGHDT, CDR2 YNNKEL (reference sequence). The CDR3 DNA follows: TGTGCCAGCAGCCAAAGGGACAGTGAAGCTTTCTTT. Protein sequence: CASSQRDSEAFF.

There are a few counts of this clonotype. The gene calls are TRBV20-1 and TRBJ1-2; D gene ambiguous. This CDR3 region has 15 residues. V lost 3 bases to trimming and J lost 0 bases, with 14 bases between them. The germline V gene has CDR1 DFQATT and CDR2 SNEGSKA (reference sequence). This CDR3 is CSASLLDLTNYGYTF. The CDR3 DNA follows: TGCAGTGCTAGTTTATTAGACTTGACTAACTATGGCTACACCTTC.

The chain uses TRBV20-1 and TRBJ1-4; 10 positions match TRBD1. With 5 bases clipped from V and 7 bases from J, the junction kept 13 bases outside the gene matches. Germline loops: CDR1 DFQATT, CDR2 SNEGSKA (reference sequence). The CDR3 is 16 amino acids. CDR3 sequence: CSAANFPGQGSEKLFF. The CDR3 DNA reads as TGCAGTGCTGCCAATTTTCCGGGACAGGGGAGTGAAAAACTGTTTTTT.

This clonotype was recorded at least ten times. V and J are TRBV20-1 and TRBJ2-5; 7 nucleotides line up with TRBD1. Germline V lookup: CDR1 DFQATT, CDR2 SNEGSKA (reference sequence). J gave up 4 bases and V 1 base, and 3 bases lay outside the gene matches. The CDR3 consists of 13 residues. DNA for the CDR3: TGCAGTGCTAGAGCGACAGGGCTAGAGACCCAGTACTTC. Translation gives CSARATGLETQYF.

In its sample, this clonotype was seen a few times. This chain links TRBV11-2 with TRBJ2-2; D gene ambiguous. CDR3 length equals 13 residues. The V gene's germline CDR1 is SGHAT and CDR2 FQNNGV. The V gene lost 2 bases and the J gene lost 6 bases, with 7 bases spanning the gap. CDR3 DNA: TGTGCCAGCAGCTTATTTCGCGCCGGGGAGCTGTTTTTT. As protein: CASSLFRAGELFF.

The chain recombines TRBV12-3 or TRBV12-4 with TRBJ2-4, with 8 bases lining up with TRBD1. The ends lost 4 bases at V and 5 bases at J; junction bases unmatched: 10. The CDR3 extends over 16 amino acids. This CDR3 is CASSSPAGGFENIQYF. The DNA of the CDR3 is TGTGCCAGCAGTTCCCCGGCAGGGGGCTTCGAAAACATTCAGTACTTC.

The V gene is TRBV7-9, the J gene TRBJ2-1; D is unresolved. The ends were cut back, 1 base at V and 2 bases at J, with 12 bases in the middle. This CDR3 comprises 16 residues. Per the germline V gene, CDR1 is SEHNR and CDR2 is FQNEAQ (reference sequence). CDR3 nucleotide sequence: TGTGCCAGCAGCTTAGATAGCAGCCTGGCCTACAATGAGCAGTTCTTC. Its translation: CASSLDSSLAYNEQFF.

This clonotype was seen a handful of times. V gene TRBV4-3 combines with J gene TRBJ2-4; TRBD1 aligns across 7 bases. The V gene's germline CDR1 is LGHNA and CDR2 YSLEER. Trimming at V came to 1 base and at J to 6 bases, leaving 3 bases not matched to a gene. The CDR3 totals 14 residues. The CDR3, as DNA: TGCGCCAGCAGCCAAGGAGGGGACAGAAACATTCAGTACTTC. It codes for CASSQGGDRNIQYF.

This clonotype was counted ten times or more. The V gene is TRBV5-1, the J gene TRBJ2-7; tentative D call: TRBD2 (5 bases). The CDR3 consists of 15 residues. The V gene's germline CDR1 is SGHRS and CDR2 YFSETQ. Trimming removed 3 bases from V and 4 bases from J, with 17 bases in between. This CDR3 is CASSWSPDWVYEQYF. Written as DNA, the CDR3 is TGCGCCAGCAGCTGGAGCCCGGACTGGGTTTACGAGCAGTACTTC.

This clonotype came up a few times. CDR3 sequence: CASSVDGGGGIQYF. CDR3 DNA sequence: TGCGCCAGCAGCGTAGACGGCGGTGGGGGCATTCAGTACTTC. The chain combines TRBV5-1 with TRBJ2-4; either TRBD1 or TRBD2 may fit D (5 bases each). The CDR3 length is 14 residues. Germline V gives CDR1 SGHRS, CDR2 YFSETQ. V dropped 4 bases and J dropped 9 bases, with 17 bases sitting between them.

This clonotype appeared a few times. CDR3 DNA sequence: TGCAGTGCCCATCTGCTCTCTCCGGAGATCTACTACAATGAGCAGTTCTTC. Its translation is CSAHLLSPEIYYNEQFF. J is TRBJ2-1 and V is TRBV20-1; unclear D gene. Germline V lookup: CDR1 DFQATT, CDR2 SNEGSKA (reference sequence). The V gene lost 6 bases and the J gene lost 3 bases, with 24 bases spanning the gap. The CDR3 totals 17 residues.

This clonotype was seen only a few times. This rearrangement joins TRBV15 to TRBJ2-1; possibly TRBD1 or TRBD2 for D (5 bases each). Germline V gene lookup returns CDR1 LNHNV and CDR2 YYDKDF (reference sequence). The CDR3 loop spans 16 amino acids. V shed 0 bases and J shed 4 bases, with 13 bases lying between them. The CDR3 protein is CATSREGEFGYNEQFF. In DNA form, the CDR3 reads TGTGCCACCAGCAGAGAGGGGGAGTTCGGGTACAATGAGCAGTTCTTC.